The 11 T cell receptor beta chains presented below share a single source sample, sequenced in a study of T-cell memory formation after mild COVID-19. Each CDR3 protein gets one entry after TCRdb re-called the 5' RACE reads with MiXCR. The repertoire holds hundreds of thousands of distinct CDR3 sequences, with 20% to 25% as singletons. The sample taken for sequencing was PBMCs or a T cell subset sorted from them (not recorded which). These receptors were obtained from an adult woman who had mild COVID-19 (a few samples of this study predate the infection). Cell type and time point are not known.

In this sample, this clonotype turned up a few times. This chain joins TRBV7-9 and TRBJ2-7; 8 bases align to TRBD1. CDR1 and CDR2 (germline): SEHNR, FQNEAQ (reference sequence). V gave up 4 bases and J gave up 5 bases; unmatched junction bases: 10. This CDR3 is 15 amino acids long. The CDR3: CASSWAGGAKNEQYF. CDR3 nucleotide sequence: TGTGCCAGCAGCTGGGCAGGGGGCGCGAAGAACGAGCAGTACTTC.

The chain couples TRBV9 to TRBJ2-1; TRBD2 matches at 8 bases. The junction had 0 bases not matched to a gene; V was cut back by 4 bases and J by 3 bases. This CDR3 comprises 13 residues. Germline V CDR1 and CDR2: SGDLS, YYNGEE. The CDR3 nucleotides read TGTGCCAGCAGCCGGGAGGGCTACAATGAGCAGTTCTTC. Translating gives CASSREGYNEQFF.

The chain is built from TRBV27 and TRBJ2-7; 9 bases are a match to TRBD1. The CDR3 length is 15 residues. The germline CDR1 and CDR2 sequences are MNHEY and SMNVEV (reference sequence). Trimming cost V 5 bases and J 4 bases; bases outside gene matches: 9. CDR3 region: CASSGSGTGKYEQYF. The CDR3 bases are TGTGCCAGCAGTGGCTCCGGGACAGGGAAGTACGAGCAGTACTTC.

This chain joins TRBV7-6 and TRBJ1-1, with 7 nucleotides matching TRBD1. The CDR3 covers 15 residues. Germline CDR1 reads SGHVS; CDR2 reads FNYEAQ. V shed 0 bases, J shed 1 base, and the junction held 2 bases outside the gene matches. The CDR3 here is CASSLARDRNTEAFF. DNA of the CDR3: TGTGCCAGCAGCTTAGCGCGGGACAGGAACACTGAAGCTTTCTTT.

J is TRBJ2-7 and V is TRBV7-6, with 10 bases fitting TRBD2. V trimming: 3 bases; J trimming: 0 bases; junction bases outside the gene matches: 5. This CDR3 comprises 16 residues. Germline lookup yields CDR1 SGHVS and CDR2 FNYEAQ. For the CDR3, the DNA is TGTGCCAGCAGCTTTGGCGTAGCGGGGGGCTCCTACGAGCAGTACTTC. Protein: CASSFGVAGGSYEQYF.

This chain links TRBV3-1 with TRBJ2-5; 8 positions match TRBD2. This CDR3 has 16 amino acids. From germline, CDR1 is LGHDT and CDR2 YNNKEL (reference sequence). Unmatched junction bases numbered 9, after V lost 1 base and J lost 5 bases. This chain's CDR3 is CASSQGLAGGRETQYF. For the CDR3, the DNA is TGTGCCAGCAGCCAAGGCTTGGCGGGGGGCCGGGAGACCCAGTACTTC.

This clonotype was observed a few times. The chain links TRBV5-5 to TRBJ2-7, with D maybe TRBD1 (5 bases). Germline V gene lookup returns CDR1 SGHKS and CDR2 YYEKEE (reference sequence). V was shortened by 6 bases and J by 9 bases, with 13 bases between the two germline ends. The CDR3 is made up of 11 amino acids. CDR3 loop: CASTQGARQYF. CDR3 sequence (DNA): TGTGCCAGCACGCAGGGTGCGAGGCAGTACTTC.

This clonotype has a handful of counts. This chain joins TRBV5-6 and TRBJ1-2; 8 bases agree with TRBD1. The CDR3 is made up of 14 amino acids. The junction had 5 bases not matched to a gene; V was cut back by 3 bases and J by 4 bases. The germline V gene encodes CDR1 SGHDT and CDR2 YYEEEE. The CDR3 spells CASSSGQAIYGYTF. CDR3 sequence (DNA): TGTGCCAGCAGCTCGGGACAGGCCATCTATGGCTACACCTTC.

V and J are TRBV12-3 or TRBV12-4 and TRBJ1-2; tentative D call: TRBD1 (5 bases). V was clipped by 1 base and J by 5 bases, with 14 bases between them. The CDR3 covers 15 residues. The CDR3: CASSLGFGTDYGYTF. CDR3 nucleotide sequence: TGTGCCAGCAGTTTAGGGTTCGGGACCGATTATGGCTACACCTTC.

The chain joins TRBV5-1 to TRBJ1-1; the D gene is possibly TRBD1 (5 bases). The germline CDR1 and CDR2 sequences are SGHRS and YFSETQ. Trimming pared 2 bases from V and 4 bases from J, leaving 12 bases between. This CDR3 comprises 14 residues. CDR3 region: CASSFGGGITEAFF. The CDR3 nucleotides read TGCGCCAGCAGCTTTGGGGGAGGGATCACTGAAGCTTTCTTT.

The chain employs TRBV6-5 and TRBJ1-5; D gene unclear. Germline V gene lookup returns CDR1 MNHEY and CDR2 SVGAGI. The CDR3 is 11 residues long. Trimming shortened V by 7 bases and J by 7 bases, and 8 bases separated the two germline ends. As DNA, the CDR3 is TGTGCCAGCACCATCGGACAGCCCCAGCATTTT. Residues: CASTIGQPQHF.